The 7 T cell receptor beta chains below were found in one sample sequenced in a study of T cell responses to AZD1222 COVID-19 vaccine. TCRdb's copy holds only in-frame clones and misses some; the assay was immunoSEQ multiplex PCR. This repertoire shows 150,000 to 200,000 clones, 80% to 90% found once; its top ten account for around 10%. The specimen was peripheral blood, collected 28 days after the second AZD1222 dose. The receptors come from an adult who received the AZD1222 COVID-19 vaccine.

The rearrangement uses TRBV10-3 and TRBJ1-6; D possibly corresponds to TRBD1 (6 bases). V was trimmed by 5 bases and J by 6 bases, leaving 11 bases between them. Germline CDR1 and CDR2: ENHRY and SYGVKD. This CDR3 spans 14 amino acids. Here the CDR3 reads CAISTGQINSPLHF. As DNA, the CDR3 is TGTGCCATCAGTACGGGACAAATTAATTCACCCCTCCACTTT.

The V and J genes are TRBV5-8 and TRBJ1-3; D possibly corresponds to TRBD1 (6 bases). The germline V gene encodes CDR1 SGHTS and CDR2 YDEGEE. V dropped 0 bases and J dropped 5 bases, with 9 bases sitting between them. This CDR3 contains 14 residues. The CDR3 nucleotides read TGTGCCAGCAGCTTGGAACAGGGCAGAAACACCATATATTTT. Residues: CASSLEQGRNTIYF.

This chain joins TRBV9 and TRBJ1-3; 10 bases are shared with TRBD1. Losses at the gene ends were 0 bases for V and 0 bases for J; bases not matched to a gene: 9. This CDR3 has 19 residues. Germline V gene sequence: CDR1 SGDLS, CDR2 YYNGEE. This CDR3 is CASSVARDRGPFSGNTIYF. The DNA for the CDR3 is TGTGCCAGCAGCGTAGCTCGAGACAGGGGGCCCTTCTCTGGAAACACCATATATTTT.

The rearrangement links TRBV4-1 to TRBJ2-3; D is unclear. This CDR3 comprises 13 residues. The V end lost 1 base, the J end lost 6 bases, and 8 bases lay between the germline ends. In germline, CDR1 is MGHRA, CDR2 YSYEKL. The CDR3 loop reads CASSQVGGDTQYF. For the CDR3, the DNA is TGCGCCAGCAGCCAAGTGGGTGGGGATACGCAGTATTTT.

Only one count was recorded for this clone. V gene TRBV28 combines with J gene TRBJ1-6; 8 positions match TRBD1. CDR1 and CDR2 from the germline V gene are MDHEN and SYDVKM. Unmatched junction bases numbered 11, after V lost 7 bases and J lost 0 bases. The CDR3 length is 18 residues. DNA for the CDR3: TGTGCCAGCACCTTATCCCGACAGGGGAGCTCCTATAATTCACCCCTCCACTTT. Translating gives CASTLSRQGSSYNSPLHF.

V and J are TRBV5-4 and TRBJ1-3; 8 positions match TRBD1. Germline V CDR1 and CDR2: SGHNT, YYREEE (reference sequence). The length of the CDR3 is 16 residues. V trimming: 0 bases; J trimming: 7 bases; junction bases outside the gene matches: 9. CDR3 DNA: TGTGCCAGCAGCTTGGCCGGAGGACAGGGTCCGAACACCATATATTTT. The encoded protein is CASSLAGGQGPNTIYF.

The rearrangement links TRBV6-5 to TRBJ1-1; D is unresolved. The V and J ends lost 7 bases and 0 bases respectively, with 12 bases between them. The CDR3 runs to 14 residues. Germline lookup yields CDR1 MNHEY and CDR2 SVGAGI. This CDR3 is CASTNGRMNTEAFF. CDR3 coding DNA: TGTGCCAGCACCAACGGGAGAATGAACACTGAAGCTTTCTTT.